This T cell receptor beta chain came from a study of T cell changes during pregnancy in multiple sclerosis. The method was immunoSEQ multiplex PCR; TCRdb's version includes in-frame clones alone and lacks a portion of them. The sample holds 35,000 to 45,000 clones, around nine tenths seen once. The CDR3 runs to 14 residues. Trimming left V 1 base short and J 7 bases short, with 11 bases between. Germline CDR1 LGHNA, CDR2 YNFKEQ. The source is a female donor in good health, enrolled as a control in a pregnancy study. The material sequenced was peripheral blood, taken in the third trimester of pregnancy. The chain links TRBV4-2 to TRBJ2-1, with a possible D match to TRBD2 (5 bases). CDR3 loop: CASSQGGSVNEQFF. The CDR3 bases are TGTGCCAGCAGCCAAGGGGGTAGCGTAAATGAGCAGTTCTTC.